Sequencing of this TCR beta chain was carried out in a study of blood T cells in healthy people across ages. Combining a sample-barcoded 5' primer with a J-beta primer mix, a second PCR ran for roughly 7 to 11 cycles. In TCRdb, the 5' RACE reads were re-called with MiXCR into one record per CDR3 protein. The sample yields 550,000 to 800,000 distinct CDR3 sequences, roughly 30% seen once. This clonotype occurred many times. V shed 5 bases and J shed 0 bases, with 11 bases lying between them. The CDR3 extends over 15 amino acids. The germline gives CDR1 SGHTA, CDR2 FQGNSA. Sequenced sample: blood. This clonotype was obtained from an elderly woman in good health. The V call is TRBV7-2, the J call TRBJ2-1, with D possibly matching TRBD1 (6 bases). DNA for the CDR3: TGTGCCAGCAGCCCAACAGGGCCCTCCTACAATGAGCAGTTCTTC. The encoded protein is CASSPTGPSYNEQFF. The full variable domain, rest sourced from reference TRBV7-2 and TRBJ2-1, is GAGVSQSPSNKVTEKGKDVELRCDPISGHTALYWYRQSLGQGLEFLIYFQGNSAPDKSGLPSDRFSAERTGGSVSTLTIQRTQQEDSAVYLCASSPTGPSYNEQFFGPGTRLTVL.